Below, 4 T cell receptor beta chains from the same sample are listed, as sequenced in a study of T cell responses to AZD1222 COVID-19 vaccine (dated by TCRdb to the early 2020s). The library was built by means of the immunoSEQ multiplex PCR assay. TCRdb stores this immuneACCESS table with in-frame sequences only. Part of the clones is absent; in the studies checked, under half of the shortfall reflects unresolved V genes, and no reason is known for the rest. The sample table records 110,000 to 150,000 clones; 70% to 90% of these occur just once. The leading ten clones occupy around 5% of the sample. This sample's time point label indicates: baseline before first vaccination. This specimen was peripheral blood, taken on day 0 of AZD1222 vaccination. The receptors here all came from an adult in good health.

This clone showed up just once. The chain employs TRBV27 and TRBJ2-7; TRBD1 matches at 10 bases. J lost 3 bases, V lost 5 bases, and 4 bases had no gene match. From germline, CDR1 is MNHEY and CDR2 SMNVEV (reference sequence). The CDR3 contains 14 residues. For the CDR3, the DNA is TGTGCCAGCAGTGTACGGGACAGGGGCTACGAGCAGTACTTC. As protein: CASSVRDRGYEQYF.

The rearrangement links TRBV7-6 to TRBJ2-6; unclear D gene. Trimming left V 5 bases short and J 4 bases short, with 9 bases between. This CDR3 region has 14 residues. Germline lookup yields CDR1 SGHVS and CDR2 FNYEAQ. For the CDR3, the DNA is TGTGCCAGCAGCCCTGGGATAGGGGCCAACGTCCTGACTTTC. The encoded protein is CASSPGIGANVLTF.

This sequence joins TRBV10-3 and TRBJ2-1, with 11 bases lining up with TRBD2. The junction had 11 bases not matched to a gene; V was cut back by 0 bases and J by 7 bases. The germline CDR1 and CDR2 sequences are ENHRY and SYGVKD. This CDR3 is built from 18 residues. Here the CDR3 reads CAISESIAGGPFVNEQFF. The CDR3, as DNA: TGTGCCATCAGTGAGTCTATAGCGGGGGGGCCGTTTGTGAATGAGCAGTTCTTC.

The chain carries TRBV4-1 and TRBJ1-2; D is undetermined. Germline-derived CDR1 and CDR2 are MGHRA and YSYEKL. Trimming took off 0 bases at V and 2 bases at J, with 10 bases between the two ends. The CDR3 is 15 amino acids. CDR3 coding DNA: TGCGCCAGCAGCCAAGAGGCGGGAGCCAACTATGGCTACACCTTC. Its translation: CASSQEAGANYGYTF.